The 24 T cell receptor beta chains below were found in one sample sequenced in a study of radiotherapy plus CTLA-4 blockade in lung cancer. Assay: immunoSEQ multiplex PCR; the TCRdb copy retains only in-frame clones and omits some. The data hold tens of thousands of clones, with about 85% observed a single time. The sequences come from peripheral blood, collected from a patient treated with radiotherapy plus ipilimumab. All receptors derive from a human donor with non-small cell lung cancer that progressed on radiotherapy plus ipilimumab.

The chain is built from TRBV5-5 and TRBJ1-5; 7 bases match TRBD1. Germline loops: CDR1 SGHKS, CDR2 YYEKEE (reference sequence). V trimming: 4 bases; J trimming: 3 bases; junction bases outside the gene matches: 7. CDR3 length: 15 residues. The CDR3 DNA reads TGTGCCAGCAGCCTCGGGACAGACTTCAATCAGCCCCAGCATTTT. Its protein is CASSLGTDFNQPQHF.

The CDR3 spells CASSQGVGLAGNNEQFF. The DNA for the CDR3 is TGCGCCAGCAGCCAAGGAGTCGGACTAGCGGGAAATAATGAGCAGTTCTTC. This chain links TRBV4-3 with TRBJ2-1; 12 nucleotides line up with TRBD2. The V gene's germline CDR1 is LGHNA and CDR2 YSLEER. This CDR3 comprises 17 residues. Trimming cost V 1 base and J 7 bases; bases outside gene matches: 8.

The chain employs TRBV5-1 and TRBJ2-5; the D gene is possibly TRBD2 (5 bases). The germline CDR1 and CDR2 sequences are SGHRS and YFSETQ. Trimming removed 1 base at V and 2 bases at J, with 12 bases between. CDR3 length: 15 amino acids. The CDR3 DNA sequence: TGCGCCAGCAGCTTGAAGGCGGGTGATCAAGAGACCCAGTACTTC. It is translated as CASSLKAGDQETQYF.

The rearrangement uses TRBV5-6 and TRBJ1-5; D possibly corresponds to TRBD1 (6 bases). The germline V and J ends were trimmed by 2 bases and 4 bases, with 19 bases remaining between them. CDR3 length: 17 amino acids. Per germline, CDR1 SGHDT and CDR2 YYEEEE. CDR3 sequence (DNA): TGTGCCAGCAGCTTTTACAGGGATAACGTAAAAAATCAGCCCCAGCATTTT. The encoded protein is CASSFYRDNVKNQPQHF.

The gene calls are TRBV4-1 and TRBJ2-7; maybe TRBD1 (6 bases). CDR3 length: 15 residues. Germline V gene data show CDR1 as MGHRA and CDR2 as YSYEKL. Trimming pared 1 base from V and 6 bases from J, leaving 16 bases between. CDR3 in amino acids: CASSQVDRSSGEQYF. The CDR3 DNA is TGCGCCAGCAGCCAAGTCGACAGGAGTTCGGGCGAGCAGTACTTC.

This clone was found once. The chain combines TRBV27 with TRBJ1-6; D may be TRBD1 (6 bases). Trimming took 7 bases from V and 1 from J, leaving 11 bases between them. The V gene's germline CDR1 is MNHEY and CDR2 SMNVEV (reference sequence). The CDR3 sequence is 15 residues long. CDR3 loop: CASTLGASYNSPLHF. DNA of the CDR3: TGTGCCAGCACACTGGGGGCTTCCTATAATTCACCCCTCCACTTT.

The chain couples TRBV5-1 to TRBJ2-1; TRBD1 is a possible D gene (6 bases). The V gene's germline CDR1 is SGHRS and CDR2 YFSETQ. The CDR3 runs 11 residues. Trimming took 3 bases from V and 13 from J, leaving 11 bases between them. CDR3 nucleotides: TGCGCCAGCAGCTGGGACAAACAACAGTTCTTC. Translated, it gives CASSWDKQQFF.

This rearrangement joins TRBV7-2 to TRBJ2-5, with 7 bases matching TRBD2. Trimming cost V 2 bases and J 4 bases; bases outside gene matches: 1. CDR1 and CDR2 from the germline V gene are SGHTA and FQGNSA. The CDR3 contains 13 residues. CDR3 amino acids: CASSLWGGETQYF. As DNA, the CDR3 is TGTGCCAGCAGCTTATGGGGGGGAGAGACCCAGTACTTC.

This clone came up once. This chain connects TRBV19 to TRBJ1-1; D is uncertain. V was clipped by 8 bases and J by 0 bases, with 16 bases between them. The CDR3 sequence is 15 residues long. Germline CDR1 and CDR2: LNHDA and SQIVND (reference sequence). The CDR3 loop reads CASWVREGVNTEAFF. CDR3 bases: TGTGCCAGTTGGGTTAGGGAGGGAGTGAACACTGAAGCTTTCTTT.

The rearrangement uses TRBV5-1 and TRBJ1-2, with 10 bases matching TRBD1. Trimming at V came to 5 bases and at J to 7 bases, leaving 8 bases not matched to a gene. The germline V gene encodes CDR1 SGHRS and CDR2 YFSETQ. This CDR3 has 14 amino acids. CDR3 coding DNA: TGCGCCAGCAGGGAGCCGGGACAGGGGATTGGCTACACCTTC. It encodes CASREPGQGIGYTF.

The chain joins TRBV4-3 to TRBJ2-6; TRBD2 matches at 8 bases. Trimming removed 0 bases from V and 2 bases from J; junction bases left unmatched: 12. From germline, CDR1 is LGHNA and CDR2 YSLEER. The CDR3 totals 20 residues. CDR3 coding DNA: TGCGCCAGCAGCCAAGAGCTCTTGGGGGCGGGAGGAGCTGGGGCCAACGTCCTGACTTTC. Translated: CASSQELLGAGGAGANVLTF.

The chain has TRBV15 and TRBJ2-1; D remains unclear. The CDR3 extends over 15 amino acids. Germline V lookup: CDR1 LNHNV, CDR2 YYDKDF (reference sequence). Trimming shortened V by 4 bases and J by 1 base, and 11 bases separated the two germline ends. This CDR3 is CATSTEQISYNEQFF. Here the CDR3 DNA reads TGTGCCACCAGCACAGAACAGATATCCTACAATGAGCAGTTCTTC.

V usage is TRBV12-2 and J usage is TRBJ1-1. TRBV12-2 is deemed a pseudogene. CDR3 length equals 14 residues. The CDR3 loop reads CASRLASVGTEAFF. The CDR3 coding sequence is TGTGCAAGTCGCTTAGCCTCGGTGGGGACTGAAGCTTTCTTT.

V is TRBV25-1 and J is TRBJ2-7, with D perhaps TRBD2 (6 bases). The ends were cut back, 0 bases at V and 4 bases at J, with 7 bases in the middle. This CDR3 is built from 13 residues. In germline, CDR1 is MGHDK, CDR2 SYGVNS. The CDR3 DNA reads TGTGCCAGCAGTGAATATGGGAGGTACGAGCAGTACTTC. Its translation: CASSEYGRYEQYF.

This clone was observed a few times. The chain has TRBV6-5 and TRBJ1-5, with a possible D match to TRBD1 (5 bases). Per germline, CDR1 MNHEY and CDR2 SVGAGI. V lost 6 bases, J lost 6 bases, and 12 bases lay in between. CDR3 length: 13 residues. The chain's CDR3 is CASREDITQPQHF. The DNA of the CDR3 is TGTGCCAGCAGAGAGGACATTACTCAGCCCCAGCATTTT.

The V gene is TRBV6-5, the J gene TRBJ1-5; unclear D gene. CDR1 MNHEY and CDR2 SVGAGI come from the germline V gene. The CDR3 length is 13 residues. The V gene lost 7 bases and the J gene lost 0 bases, with 7 bases spanning the gap. CDR3 coding DNA: TGTGCCAGCACCTGGGGTAGCAATCAGCCCCAGCATTTT. This translates into CASTWGSNQPQHF.

The chain recombines TRBV30 with TRBJ1-1; D is unclear. Germline CDR1 is GTSNPN and CDR2 is SVGIG (reference sequence). Trimming took off 0 bases at V and 6 bases at J, with 17 bases between the two ends. This CDR3 is built from 15 residues. The CDR3 spells CAWSVLSGFRSEAFF. In nucleotides, the CDR3 is TGTGCCTGGAGTGTACTTAGCGGTTTTCGGTCTGAAGCTTTCTTT.

The sample holds one count of this clone. This rearrangement joins TRBV5-1 to TRBJ2-3; D possibly matches TRBD1 or TRBD2 (5 bases each). The CDR3 totals 15 residues. V was shortened by 4 bases and J by 5 bases, with 17 bases between the two germline ends. Germline lookup yields CDR1 SGHRS and CDR2 YFSETQ. The CDR3 loop is CASSRGPQNEDTQYF. CDR3 DNA: TGCGCCAGCAGCCGGGGACCCCAAAACGAAGATACGCAGTATTTT.

V is TRBV4-2 and J is TRBJ2-1, with 7 bases lining up with TRBD1. Trimming at V came to 2 bases and at J to 8 bases, leaving 9 bases not matched to a gene. There are 15 residues in the CDR3. CDR1 LGHNA and CDR2 YNFKEQ come from the germline V gene. For the CDR3, the DNA is TGTGCCAGCAGCCAATTACAGGGGAGTATCGATGAGCAGTTCTTC. As protein: CASSQLQGSIDEQFF.

This sequence joins TRBV10-3 and TRBJ1-3; 7 nucleotides match TRBD1. CDR1 ENHRY and CDR2 SYGVKD come from the germline V gene. CDR3 length: 14 residues. Germline trimming cut 7 bases from V and 0 bases from J; bases unmatched to any gene: 3. For the CDR3, the DNA is TGTGCCATCACCGGGACAGCCTCTGGAAACACCATATATTTT. Translation gives CAITGTASGNTIYF.

This chain joins TRBV19 and TRBJ1-4, with D unclear. Trimming shortened V by 3 bases and J by 12 bases, and 20 bases separated the two germline ends. Germline loops: CDR1 LNHDA, CDR2 SQIVND (reference sequence). CDR3 length: 15 residues. The CDR3 protein is CASSIGAAGMNELFF. Written as DNA, the CDR3 is TGTGCCAGTAGTATTGGAGCAGCCGGAATGAATGAACTGTTTTTT.

The rearrangement uses TRBV7-2 and TRBJ2-5; D call uncertain. The CDR3 consists of 12 residues. Trimming pared 5 bases from V and 4 bases from J, leaving 8 bases between. The germline V gene encodes CDR1 SGHTA and CDR2 FQGNSA. CDR3: CASSRSRETQYF. The CDR3 region has the DNA TGTGCCAGCAGCCGGAGCCGAGAGACCCAGTACTTC.

The chain's CDR3 is CASSQVAGVRAFF. The CDR3 DNA sequence: TGCGCCAGCAGCCAAGTAGCGGGGGTTAGAGCTTTCTTT. The chain is built from TRBV4-3 and TRBJ1-1; perhaps TRBD1 as D (5 bases). The germline gives CDR1 LGHNA, CDR2 YSLEER. Trimming took off 1 base at V and 10 bases at J, with 13 bases between the two ends. This CDR3 spans 13 amino acids.

The rearrangement uses TRBV11-2 and TRBJ2-2; no clear D. The CDR3 has 16 amino acids. V was trimmed by 6 bases and J by 0 bases, leaving 14 bases between them. The germline V gene encodes CDR1 SGHAT and CDR2 FQNNGV. The CDR3 region has the DNA TGTGCCAGCAGTCTACTGGGATCAACGAACACCGGGGAGCTGTTTTTT. Translated, it gives CASSLLGSTNTGELFF.